The 16 T cell receptor beta chains given below trace back to one sample, sequenced in a study of vaccination effects on CD4 cells after COVID-19. What these receptors recognize is not known. Peptide-pool stimulation followed by sequencing identified expanded antigen-specific CD4+ clonotypes in the ViraFEST assay. Subsequent to a culture period of about ten days, CD4+ T cells were isolated. SARS-CoV-2 infection was confirmed by PCR in the person between March and December 2020. Some clones are missing from TCRdb's copy, which holds only in-frame ones; the method was immunoSEQ multiplex PCR. The repertoire has more than 20,000 clones, about 76% of them found once; the top ten carry 15% to 20%. The sequences come from CD4+ T cells from PBMCs cultured with HCoV-NL63 spike peptides, collected before COVID-19 vaccination. Source of these receptors: a human donor who had a prior SARS-CoV-2 infection.

The chain recombines TRBV7-9 with TRBJ2-1; tentatively, D is TRBD1 or TRBD2 (6 bases each). With 2 bases removed from V and 6 bases from J, the gap between germline ends came to 11 bases. The CDR3 runs 14 residues. CDR1 is SEHNR and CDR2 is FQNEAQ in the germline V gene (reference sequence). The CDR3 region has the DNA TGTGCCAGCAGCTTACGGGGGCTGGGCAATGAGCAGTTCTTC. Amino acid sequence: CASSLRGLGNEQFF.

This clone was found once. The chain couples TRBV7-9 to TRBJ1-2, with TRBD1 identical over 11 bases. Germline lookup yields CDR1 SEHNR and CDR2 FQNEAQ (reference sequence). The CDR3 is 14 residues long. V was clipped by 6 bases and J by 1 base; unmatched bases: 1. The CDR3 spells CASRGQGVNYGYTF. The CDR3 DNA is TGTGCCAGCAGGGGACAGGGGGTTAACTATGGCTACACCTTC.

This chain links TRBV19 with TRBJ1-1; D might be TRBD1 (5 bases). Trimming removed 1 base from V and 3 bases from J, with 15 bases in between. This CDR3 spans 16 amino acids. Germline-derived CDR1 and CDR2 are LNHDA and SQIVND (reference sequence). The CDR3 loop is CASSIGPRDGYTEAFF. In nucleotides, the CDR3 is TGTGCCAGTAGTATAGGACCCAGGGATGGGTACACTGAAGCTTTCTTT.

J is TRBJ1-2 and V is TRBV5-1; 7 bases fit TRBD1. Germline values: CDR1 SGHRS, CDR2 YFSETQ. V lost 5 bases and J lost 5; bases outside the gene matches: 12. The CDR3 is 15 residues long. CDR3 region: CASRQERTGVYGYTF. The CDR3, as DNA: TGCGCCAGCAGACAAGAAAGAACAGGGGTTTATGGCTACACCTTC.

The chain couples TRBV2 to TRBJ2-5; 10 nucleotides agree with TRBD2. Per the germline V gene, CDR1 is SNHLY and CDR2 is FYNNEI. V dropped 7 bases and J dropped 4; count of bases not matched to a gene: 12. This CDR3 comprises 16 residues. This chain's CDR3 is CASNPGLATGGETQYF. In DNA form, the CDR3 reads TGTGCCAGCAATCCGGGACTAGCGACGGGAGGAGAGACCCAGTACTTC. Full variable domain (rest looked up from reference TRBV2 and TRBJ2-5): EPEVTQTPSHQVTQMGQEVILRCVPISNHLYFYWYRQILGQKVEFLVSFYNNEISEKSEIFDDQFSVERPDGSNFTLKIRSTKLEDSAMYFCASNPGLATGGETQYFGPGTRLLVL.

The chain recombines TRBV2 with TRBJ1-2, with TRBD1 matching 9 bases. The CDR3 consists of 14 residues. Germline V gene sequence: CDR1 SNHLY, CDR2 FYNNEI. V lost 7 bases and J lost 6; bases outside the gene matches: 9. CDR3 in DNA: TGTGCCAGCATCCGGGACAGGGTGTTGCATGGCTACACCTTC. Protein sequence: CASIRDRVLHGYTF.

The CDR3 sequence is CASSHHPASSYEQYF. CDR3 bases: TGTGCCAGCAGCCATCATCCGGCGTCATCCTACGAGCAGTACTTC. This chain connects TRBV13 to TRBJ2-7; D is ambiguous. CDR3 length: 15 amino acids. CDR1 and CDR2 (germline): PRHDT, FYEKMQ (reference sequence). The V and J ends lost 5 bases and 1 base respectively, with 15 bases between them.

V is TRBV2 and J is TRBJ1-4, with D maybe TRBD1 (5 bases). Trimming pared 3 bases from V and 6 bases from J, leaving 11 bases between. This CDR3 region has 14 residues. Germline V gene lookup returns CDR1 SNHLY and CDR2 FYNNEI. In nucleotides, the CDR3 is TGTGCCAGCAGTGATCCTCAGGGCGATGAAAAACTGTTTTTT. It yields the protein CASSDPQGDEKLFF. Looking up the rest from reference TRBV2 and TRBJ1-4 gives the full variable domain: EPEVTQTPSHQVTQMGQEVILRCVPISNHLYFYWYRQILGQKVEFLVSFYNNEISEKSEIFDDQFSVERPDGSNFTLKIRSTKLEDSAMYFCASSDPQGDEKLFFGSGTQLSVL.

This clone was counted a few times. The V call is TRBV29-1, the J call TRBJ2-2; 8 nucleotides agree with TRBD2. This CDR3 spans 13 amino acids. J gave up 7 bases and V 5 bases, and 6 bases lay outside the gene matches. CDR1 SQVTM and CDR2 ANQGSEA come from the germline V gene. CDR3 region: CSVWSGSDGELFF. The CDR3, as DNA: TGCAGCGTTTGGAGCGGGAGCGACGGGGAGCTGTTTTTT.

There are a few counts of this clone. The genes are TRBV14 and TRBJ2-6, with TRBD1 matching 9 bases. The CDR3 covers 18 residues. Trimming cost V 5 bases and J 0 bases; bases outside gene matches: 8. Germline assignment: CDR1 SGHDN and CDR2 FVKESK. The CDR3 region is CASSYGQGPSSGANVLTF. The CDR3 DNA follows: TGTGCCAGCAGCTACGGACAGGGGCCGAGCTCTGGGGCCAACGTCCTGACTTTC.

The CDR3 protein is CASSLGALAGYNEQYF. The CDR3 bases are TGCGCCAGCAGCTTGGGAGCCCTAGCGGGATACAATGAGCAGTACTTC. The chain uses TRBV5-1 and TRBJ2-7; 9 bases match TRBD2. Germline V gene data show CDR1 as SGHRS and CDR2 as YFSETQ. The CDR3 is made up of 16 amino acids. The V and J ends lost 0 bases and 7 bases, in that order; junction bases with no gene match: 11.

In regard to this clone: A junction boundary mismatches the germline segment, possibly from a read error. The V and J genes are TRBV24-1 and TRBJ2-3; the D gene is possibly TRBD2 (5 bases). The germline CDR1 and CDR2 sequences are KGHDR and SFDVKD. The CDR3 runs to 16 residues. Here the CDR3 DNA reads TGTGCCACCAGTGTTGGGCTAGGAGGTCACACAGACACGCAGTATTTT. Translation gives CATSVGLGGHTDTQYF.

V gene TRBV3-1 (or the pseudogene TRBV3-2) combines with J gene TRBJ2-1; a possible D gene is TRBD1 (5 bases). V was pared by 0 bases and J by 8 bases, with 14 bases between. The CDR3 sequence is 15 residues long. CDR1 and CDR2 (germline): LGHDT, YNNKEL (reference sequence). The CDR3 DNA is TGTGCCAGCAGCCAAGACTATCCCGTCAGGGATGAGCAGTTCTTC. Protein product: CASSQDYPVRDEQFF.

This sequence joins TRBV5-4 and TRBJ2-5; the match to TRBD1 covers 9 bases. The CDR3 is made up of 14 amino acids. Germline CDR1 reads SGHNT; CDR2 reads YYREEE (reference sequence). V dropped 4 bases and J dropped 5; count of bases not matched to a gene: 6. In nucleotides, the CDR3 is TGTGCCAGCAGCCCTCGGACAGGGGAGGAGACCCAGTACTTC. This encodes CASSPRTGEETQYF.

The rearrangement joins TRBV20-1 to TRBJ1-2, with 9 bases matching TRBD1. The V gene's germline CDR1 is DFQATT and CDR2 SNEGSKA (reference sequence). This CDR3 is 13 amino acids long. The ends lost 3 bases at V and 7 bases at J; junction bases unmatched: 6. The CDR3 loop is CSASRDRVAGYTF. The CDR3 DNA follows: TGCAGTGCTAGTAGGGACAGGGTTGCTGGCTACACCTTC.

This clone showed up just once. J is TRBJ2-6 and V is TRBV5-5; 10 nucleotides line up with TRBD1. V was pared by 5 bases and J by 1 base, with 9 bases of the junction left unmatched. This CDR3 is 18 amino acids long. The germline V gene has CDR1 SGHKS and CDR2 YYEKEE (reference sequence). DNA for the CDR3: TGTGCCAGCAGGGCCTCCGGACAGGGGGTATCTGGGGCCAACGTCCTGACTTTC. As protein: CASRASGQGVSGANVLTF.